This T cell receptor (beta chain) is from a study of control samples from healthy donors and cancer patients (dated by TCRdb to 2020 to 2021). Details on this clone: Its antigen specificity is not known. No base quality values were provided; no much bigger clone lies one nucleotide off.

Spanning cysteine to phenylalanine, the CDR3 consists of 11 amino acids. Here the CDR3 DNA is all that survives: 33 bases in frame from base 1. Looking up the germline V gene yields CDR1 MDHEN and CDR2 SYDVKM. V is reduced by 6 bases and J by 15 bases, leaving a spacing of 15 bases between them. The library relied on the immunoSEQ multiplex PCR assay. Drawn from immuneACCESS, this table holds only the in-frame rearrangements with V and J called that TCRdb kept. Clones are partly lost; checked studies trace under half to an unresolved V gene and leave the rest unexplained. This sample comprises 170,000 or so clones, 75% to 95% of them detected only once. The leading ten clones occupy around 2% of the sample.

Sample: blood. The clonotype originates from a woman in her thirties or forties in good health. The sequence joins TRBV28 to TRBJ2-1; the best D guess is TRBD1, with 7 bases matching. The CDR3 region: CASSLQGTPFF. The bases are TGTGCCAGCAGCCTACAGGGGACTCCGTTCTTC. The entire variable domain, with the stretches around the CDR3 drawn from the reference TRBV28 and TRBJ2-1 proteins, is DVKVTQSSRYLVKRTGEKVFLECVQDMDHENMFWYRQDPGLGLRLIYFSYDVKMKEKGDIPEGYSVSREKKERFSLILESASTNQTSMYLCASSLQGTPFFGPGTRLTVL.